This T cell receptor (beta chain) was sequenced in a study of blood T cells in healthy people across ages. Per the germline V gene, CDR1 is DFQATT and CDR2 is SNEGSKA (reference sequence). V dropped 3 bases and J dropped 2 bases, with 11 bases sitting between them. CDR3 length: 13 amino acids. For the second PCR, which ran for about 7 to 11 cycles, a sample-barcoded 5' primer and a J-beta primer mix were used. Via MiXCR, TCRdb re-called the 5' RACE reads, giving one row per CDR3 protein. The repertoire holds approximately 850,000 distinct CDR3 sequences, with roughly 60% as singletons. On this clonotype: The antigen remains undetermined.

Study findings and constraints: More naive CD4+ cells and higher diversity marked long-lived donors relative to aged donors.

V usage is TRBV20-1 and J usage is TRBJ2-7; D is undetermined. Material: blood. The receptor's source is a man aged 25-45 years in good health. The CDR3 DNA reads as TGCAGTGCTAGTACAGTGGGTACCTACGAGCAGTACTTC. This translates into CSASTVGTYEQYF.